This T cell receptor beta chain was sequenced during a study of PD-1 blockade in classical Hodgkin lymphoma. Patients all relapsed after autologous stem cell transplantation, and there was variation in brentuximab vedotin exposure. The patients, who had relapsed/refractory classical Hodgkin lymphoma, achieved best responses of complete response, partial response or progressive disease. The table came from immunoSEQ multiplex PCR; TCRdb's copy has only in-frame clones and leaves some out. The sample lists 55,000 to 65,000 clones; around 91% were seen once. Germline-derived CDR1 and CDR2 are MNHEY and SMNVEV (reference sequence). The CDR3 has 13 amino acids. Between the trimmed V and J ends, which lost 2 bases and 4 bases, there was a span of 8 bases. General study results and limits: Newly diagnosed patients were said to have less baseline TCR diversity than healthy donors did. TCR diversity in CD4+, not CD8+, cells rose significantly by C4D1.

The table lists this clone with a count of one. Its cognate antigen is unknown. This specimen consisted of peripheral blood mononuclear cells (PBMCs), obtained at baseline. This sequence was found in a human donor with classical Hodgkin lymphoma. The rearrangement uses TRBV27 and TRBJ2-5, with D possibly being TRBD1 or TRBD2 (5 bases each). The CDR3 region has the DNA TGTGCCAGCAGTTTACCAGGGAGAGAGACCCAGTACTTC. This encodes CASSLPGRETQYF.